Presented here are 24 T cell receptor beta chains from one specimen sequenced in a study of regulatory T cells in long-lasting Graves disease. To make TCR beta libraries, researchers used iRepertoire HTBI primers and Arm-PCR of CDR3 regions. MiXCR was run by TCRdb on the multiplex PCR reads, yielding one entry per CDR3 protein. The data contain about 350,000 distinct CDR3 sequences, approximately 15% of them singletons. Time point in this sample: newly diagnosed GD, antithyroid drugs for less than 3 months. Researchers made the TCR library from RNA that was extracted from PBMCs. This sample also appeared in a second study, on T cells in Graves' hyperthyroidism and ophthalmopathy.

This specimen consisted of peripheral blood mononuclear cells (PBMCs), obtained at new diagnosis, from a patient treated with antithyroid drugs. The receptors were sampled from a man in his forties with Graves disease.

In its sample, this clonotype was seen many times. This chain uses TRBV28 with TRBJ2-7; D is uncertain. Germline-derived CDR1 and CDR2 are MDHEN and SYDVKM. The CDR3 is 14 amino acids. Trimming took 5 bases from V and 6 from J, leaving 17 bases between them. In nucleotides, the CDR3 is TGTGCCAGCAGTCATTCCTCGGTCCGAGGCGAGCAGTACTTC. This translates into CASSHSSVRGEQYF.

This clonotype has more than one count but fewer than ten. This rearrangement joins TRBV28 to TRBJ1-2; no definite D call. The CDR3 sequence is 12 residues long. CDR1 is MDHEN, CDR2 SYDVKM, per germline. Trimming took 2 bases from V and 5 from J, leaving 6 bases between them. CDR3 residues: CASSLRNYGYTF. Written as DNA, the CDR3 is TGTGCCAGCAGTTTAAGAAATTATGGCTACACCTTC.

This clonotype has a count of ten or more. CDR3 DNA: TGTGCCAGCTCACCAGCCTCGGGGGAAGACTACGAGCAGTACTTC. It translates to CASSPASGEDYEQYF. V usage is TRBV18 and J usage is TRBJ2-7; a weak D match, TRBD2 (6 bases). CDR3 length: 15 amino acids. Germline V gene sequence: CDR1 KGHSH, CDR2 LQKENI. V lost 2 bases to trimming and J lost 3 bases, with 14 bases between them.

This clonotype was found many times. The chain uses TRBV3-1 and TRBJ2-3, with 11 bases identical to TRBD2. The CDR3 runs to 16 residues. V shed 3 bases and J 5 bases; nucleotides not matched to a gene: 7. CDR1 LGHDT and CDR2 YNNKEL come from the germline V gene (reference sequence). DNA for the CDR3: TGTGCCAGCAGCCAGAGACTAGCGGGGATTGGAGATACGCAGTATTTT. This encodes CASSQRLAGIGDTQYF.

This clonotype was seen many times. The chain uses TRBV7-2 and TRBJ2-3; 9 bases are shared with TRBD1. CDR1 and CDR2 from the germline V gene are SGHTA and FQGNSA. Trimming removed 7 bases from V and 5 bases from J; junction bases left unmatched: 7. The CDR3 has 14 residues. The CDR3 spells CASKQGAFGDTQYF. CDR3 nucleotides: TGTGCCAGCAAACAGGGGGCCTTTGGAGATACGCAGTATTTT.

This clonotype occurred many times. The gene calls are TRBV6-1 and TRBJ2-2; 9 bases map to TRBD1. The trim removed 6 bases at V and 7 bases at J, leaving 6 bases unmatched. The CDR3 runs 14 residues. Germline V gives CDR1 MNHNS, CDR2 SASEGT. CDR3 coding DNA: TGTGCCAGCAGGGACAGGGGAACGGGCGGGGAGCTGTTTTTT. This codes for CASRDRGTGGELFF.

This clonotype was counted ten times or more. The V gene is TRBV28, the J gene TRBJ2-5, with D maybe TRBD1 (5 bases). The CDR3 spans 16 residues. Trimming pared 7 bases from V and 1 base from J, leaving 19 bases between. CDR1 is MDHEN and CDR2 is SYDVKM in the germline V gene. This CDR3 is CASMVGAFKTQETQYF. In DNA form, the CDR3 reads TGTGCCAGCATGGTAGGGGCCTTCAAGACCCAAGAGACCCAGTACTTC.

This clonotype was found many times. This sequence joins TRBV6-2 or TRBV6-3 and TRBJ2-2, with TRBD2 as a possible D gene (5 bases). V was trimmed by 7 bases and J by 1 base, leaving 16 bases between them. The CDR3 is made up of 16 amino acids. In germline, CDR1 is MNHEY, CDR2 SVGEGT. CDR3 in DNA: TGTGCCAGCACCACCACCGGGAAACAGAACACCGGGGAGCTGTTTTTT. Its translation: CASTTTGKQNTGELFF.

The chain carries TRBV12-3 or TRBV12-4 and TRBJ1-2, with D unclear. V was pared by 1 base and J by 1 base, with 7 bases between. This CDR3 is 14 amino acids long. The CDR3 DNA reads TGTGCCAGCAGTTTAGGGGAACTTAACTATGGCTACACCTTC. Its protein product is CASSLGELNYGYTF.

A remark on this clonotype: This likely traces to a read error, being one base from a far larger clone. V is TRBV12-3 or TRBV12-4 and J is TRBJ2-7; D is undetermined. The CDR3 spans 11 residues. V was shortened by 6 bases and J by 7 bases, with 10 bases between the two germline ends. The CDR3 bases are TGTGCCAGCAGCCCCTACAATGAGCAGTACTTC. Protein: CASSPYNEQYF.

This clonotype turned up a few times. This may be a read error, as it is one base from a much larger clone. The chain recombines TRBV11-3 with TRBJ2-5, with TRBD2 identical over 13 bases. Losses at the gene ends were 5 bases for V and 5 bases for J; bases not matched to a gene: 5. The CDR3 totals 15 residues. Germline-derived CDR1 and CDR2 are SGHNT and YENEEA. CDR3 amino acids: CASSRGLAGLETQYF. The CDR3 bases are TGTGCCAGCAGCCGGGGACTAGCGGGGCTGGAGACCCAGTACTTC.

This clonotype was observed at least ten times. J is TRBJ1-1 and V is TRBV15; D perhaps matches TRBD1 (5 bases). In germline, CDR1 is LNHNV, CDR2 YYDKDF (reference sequence). V lost 1 base, J lost 11 bases, and 17 bases lay in between. The CDR3 runs to 14 residues. CDR3 in DNA: TGTGCCACCAGCAGAGTGATTGGTCCAGGGAAGGCTTTCTTT. The encoded protein is CATSRVIGPGKAFF.

A note on this clonotype: A much larger clonotype is one base distant, so this may be a read error. V is TRBV7-9 and J is TRBJ2-7; 9 nucleotides line up with TRBD1. This CDR3 region has 15 residues. Germline V gives CDR1 SEHNR, CDR2 FQNEAQ (reference sequence). CDR3 sequence: CASSLIQGALDERYF. CDR3 bases: TGTGCCAGCAGCTTAATACAGGGGGCCCTAGACGAGCGGTACTTC.

This clonotype was found a few times. One junction end disagrees with the germline gene, perhaps due to a read error. This chain uses TRBV6-9 with TRBJ2-7; no definite D call. This CDR3 contains 13 residues. In germline, CDR1 is MNHGY, CDR2 SVAAGI. The CDR3 nucleotides read TGTGCCAGCGGTTACACGGTCTCCTACGAGCAGTACTTC. It codes for CASGYTVSYEQYF.

CDR3 DNA: TGTGCCAGCAGCTCAAAACAGGGGTGGGAGACCCAGTACTTC. As protein: CASSSKQGWETQYF. This sequence joins TRBV7-2 and TRBJ2-5; 7 bases align to TRBD1. CDR3 length equals 14 residues. V dropped 4 bases and J dropped 5; count of bases not matched to a gene: 7. Germline CDR1 is SGHTA and CDR2 is FQGNSA.

This chain links TRBV6-9 with TRBJ1-4; D gene uncertain. CDR1 is MNHGY and CDR2 is SVAAGI in the germline V gene. V was trimmed by 3 bases and J by 8 bases, leaving 7 bases between them. The CDR3 is 12 amino acids. CDR3: CASSYPGEKLFF. DNA of the CDR3: TGTGCCAGCAGTTACCCCGGGGAAAAACTGTTTTTT.

This clonotype showed up many times. The junction and the germline gene differ at one end; a read error may be behind it. The rearrangement joins TRBV5-1 to TRBJ1-2; D is uncertain. The CDR3 length is 13 residues. Germline V lookup: CDR1 SGHRS, CDR2 YFSETQ. The CDR3 DNA reads as TGTGCCAGCAGCTTGGGTTCCAACTATGGCTACACCTTC. This translates into CASSLGSNYGYTF.

This clonotype was seen only a few times. One end of the junction does not line up with germline, which may come from a read error. The genes are TRBV4-2 and TRBJ2-7, with unresolved D. The CDR3 extends over 16 amino acids. CDR1 LGHNA and CDR2 YNFKEQ come from the germline V gene. The CDR3 region is CASSHPGASRSSEQYF. In DNA form, the CDR3 reads TGTGCCAGCAGCCATCCAGGTGCTAGTCGGTCCTCCGAGCAGTACTTC.

This clonotype was observed at least ten times. The chain joins TRBV5-1 to TRBJ2-4; 8 nucleotides align to TRBD1. The CDR3 covers 16 residues. V lost 1 base, J lost 5 bases, and 8 bases stayed unmatched. CDR1 and CDR2 from the germline V gene are SGHRS and YFSETQ. This CDR3 is CASSLIPGTGENIQYF. The CDR3 DNA sequence: TGCGCCAGCAGCTTGATCCCCGGGACAGGAGAAAACATTCAGTACTTC. Full variable domain (outside the CDR3, taken from reference TRBV5-1 and TRBJ2-4): KAGVTQTPRYLIKTRGQQVTLSCSPISGHRSVSWYQQTPGQGLQFLFEYFSETQRNKGNFPGRFSGRQFSNSRSEMNVSTLELGDSALYLCASSLIPGTGENIQYFGAGTRLSVL.

This clonotype has at least ten counts. The chain links TRBV20-1 to TRBJ2-1; D is possibly TRBD1 (6 bases). With 5 bases removed from V and 6 bases from J, the gap between germline ends came to 14 bases. CDR3 size: 13 residues. The germline V gene encodes CDR1 DFQATT and CDR2 SNEGSKA (reference sequence). The CDR3 loop is CSAFSGTFNEQFF. CDR3 nucleotides: TGCAGTGCTTTTTCCGGGACATTCAATGAGCAGTTCTTC.

This clonotype occurred many times. The DNA for the CDR3 is TGCAGTGCTAGCGGACTAGCGGGGGGGTATTCCTACGAGCAGTACTTC. Translating it yields CSASGLAGGYSYEQYF. V gene TRBV20-1 combines with J gene TRBJ2-7, with TRBD2 matching over 15 bases. With 3 bases clipped from V and 1 base from J, the junction kept 4 bases outside the gene matches. The CDR3 totals 16 residues. Germline V gene data show CDR1 as DFQATT and CDR2 as SNEGSKA (reference sequence).

This clonotype was found a few times. The CDR3 sequence is CASSEQGANYGYTF. The CDR3 DNA reads as TGTGCCAGCAGTGAACAGGGGGCGAACTATGGCTACACCTTC. The V call is TRBV2, the J call TRBJ1-2; 8 positions match TRBD1. The V gene's germline CDR1 is SNHLY and CDR2 FYNNEI. CDR3 length equals 14 residues. V lost 2 bases and J lost 2; bases outside the gene matches: 1.

The chain joins TRBV28 to TRBJ2-6, with a possible D match to TRBD1 (6 bases). This CDR3 has 17 residues. V lost 8 bases and J lost 2, with 19 bases in between. Germline V CDR1 and CDR2: MDHEN, SYDVKM. The CDR3 loop is CASEDRSRKAGANVLTF. As DNA, the CDR3 is TGTGCCAGCGAAGACAGGAGTAGAAAAGCTGGGGCCAACGTCCTGACTTTC.

This clonotype has at least ten counts. The rearrangement joins TRBV27 to TRBJ1-1; D unresolved. The CDR3 covers 14 residues. V gave up 0 bases and J gave up 1 base, with 6 bases separating them. Germline V gene sequence: CDR1 MNHEY, CDR2 SMNVEV (reference sequence). CDR3 bases: TGTGCCAGCAGTTTATCGAGAAGGAACACTGAAGCTTTCTTT. It specifies CASSLSRRNTEAFF.